One sample yielded the 30 T cell receptor beta chains listed below, sequenced in a study of blood T cell repertoires in COVID-19. Generated by immunoSEQ multiplex PCR, the TCRdb table keeps only in-frame clones and is missing some. The sample yields 200,000 to 300,000 clones, around nine tenths seen once. Input material: PBMCs or T cells enriched from blood (not recorded which). Receptors originate from a woman aged 40-49 years who had been exposed to COVID-19.

The sample holds one count of this clone. One end of the junction is discordant with germline, which a read error may explain. The gene calls are TRBV5-1 and TRBJ1-1; TRBD1 agrees at 8 bases. Germline values: CDR1 SGHRS, CDR2 YFSETQ. The CDR3 runs 15 residues. CDR3 sequence: CASSSGGRGLIGAFF. In DNA form, the CDR3 reads TGTGCCAGCAGCTCAGGGGGCAGGGGGTTGATTGGTGCTTTCTTT.

As DNA, the CDR3 is TGTGCCAGCAGGGACAGGAAAAGGGGGGACACTGAAGCTTTCTTT. Translating it yields CASRDRKRGDTEAFF. The chain is built from TRBV7-9 and TRBJ1-1, with 7 nucleotides matching TRBD1. CDR3 length equals 15 residues. Per germline, CDR1 SEHNR and CDR2 FQNEAQ (reference sequence). V lost 6 bases to trimming and J lost 3 bases; unmatched junction nucleotides: 10.

This clone was seen only once. V is TRBV4-2 and J is TRBJ1-5, with a weak D call TRBD1 (6 bases). The ends were cut back, 1 base at V and 1 base at J, with 14 bases in the middle. Germline CDR1 is LGHNA and CDR2 is YNFKEQ. The CDR3 loop spans 17 amino acids. The CDR3 region is CASSQGGQFGSNQPQHF. CDR3 in DNA: TGTGCCAGCAGCCAAGGCGGACAGTTCGGGAGCAATCAGCCCCAGCATTTT.

This clone has a handful of counts. The chain is built from TRBV10-3 and TRBJ1-2; 8 positions agree with TRBD1. This CDR3 contains 14 residues. The germline CDR1 and CDR2 sequences are ENHRY and SYGVKD. The trim removed 2 bases at V and 2 bases at J, leaving 1 base unmatched. The CDR3 is CAISERDRNYGYTF. As DNA, the CDR3 is TGTGCCATCAGTGAGCGGGACAGGAACTATGGCTACACCTTC.

The chain couples TRBV5-4 to TRBJ1-1; 12 nucleotides align to TRBD1. V was pared by 4 bases and J by 7 bases, with 11 bases of the junction left unmatched. CDR1 and CDR2 (germline): SGHNT, YYREEE (reference sequence). The CDR3 length is 16 residues. CDR3 in amino acids: CASSPSVGQGADEAFF. CDR3 in DNA: TGTGCCAGCAGCCCGAGCGTGGGACAGGGGGCCGATGAAGCTTTCTTT.

The rearrangement uses TRBV5-1 and TRBJ2-7, with D perhaps TRBD1 (6 bases). Germline V gene lookup returns CDR1 SGHRS and CDR2 YFSETQ. V was clipped by 0 bases and J by 2 bases, with 6 bases between them. The CDR3 sequence is 13 residues long. CDR3 nucleotide sequence: TGCGCCAGCAGCTTGGAGGGGGCCTACGAGCAGTACTTC. This translates into CASSLEGAYEQYF.

This chain joins TRBV19 and TRBJ2-3, with D possibly being TRBD1 (5 bases). Per germline, CDR1 LNHDA and CDR2 SQIVND (reference sequence). V was cut by 5 bases and J by 2 bases, with 14 bases left in between. The CDR3 has 15 amino acids. This chain's CDR3 is CASSPRQTFTDTQYF. The CDR3 DNA is TGTGCCAGTAGTCCGAGACAGACTTTCACAGATACGCAGTATTTT.

The chain carries TRBV6-5 and TRBJ2-5, with D perhaps matching TRBD2 (6 bases). Germline-derived CDR1 and CDR2 are MNHEY and SVGAGI. The germline V and J ends were trimmed by 8 bases and 5 bases, with 15 bases remaining between them. The CDR3 is made up of 13 amino acids. The CDR3 DNA reads as TGTGCCAGCGGTCGGGAGAGGTGGGAGACCCAGTACTTC. Translated: CASGRERWETQYF.

The chain carries TRBV6-5 and TRBJ1-3; tentatively, D is TRBD1 (5 bases). Trimming left V 5 bases short and J 3 bases short, with 14 bases between. The CDR3 runs 15 residues. Germline CDR1 is MNHEY and CDR2 is SVGAGI. CDR3 nucleotides: TGTGCCAGCAGTACGGACAAAGGTGGTGGAAACACCATATATTTT. Residues: CASSTDKGGGNTIYF.

This clone was counted a single time. This chain links TRBV2 with TRBJ1-4, with D possibly matching TRBD1 (6 bases). V was cut by 4 bases and J by 0 bases, with 9 bases left in between. Germline V gene lookup returns CDR1 SNHLY and CDR2 FYNNEI. This CDR3 comprises 15 residues. The CDR3 here is CASSARTATNEKLFF. The CDR3 nucleotides are TGTGCCAGCAGTGCCCGGACAGCAACTAATGAAAAACTGTTTTTT.

The chain recombines TRBV7-8 with TRBJ1-2; no firm D call. This CDR3 comprises 15 residues. Trimming removed 5 bases at V and 2 bases at J, with 15 bases between. The germline V gene has CDR1 SGHVS and CDR2 FQNEAQ. The CDR3 protein is CASSLREAQNYGYTF. DNA for the CDR3: TGTGCCAGCAGCCTAAGGGAGGCCCAGAACTATGGCTACACCTTC.

This rearrangement joins TRBV2 to TRBJ1-4; D remains ambiguous. The germline CDR1 and CDR2 sequences are SNHLY and FYNNEI. Trimming pared 6 bases from V and 10 bases from J, leaving 15 bases between. The CDR3 sequence is 13 residues long. CDR3 DNA sequence: TGTGCCAGCAGCCTGGAGTTCGCGGGAAAACTGTTTTTT. Translated: CASSLEFAGKLFF.

The CDR3 nucleotides are TGTGCCACCGGAGAGCCAGACCAAGAGACCCAGTACTTC. This translates into CATGEPDQETQYF. The genes are TRBV24-1 and TRBJ2-5; the D is unclear. CDR3 length: 13 residues. From germline, CDR1 is KGHDR and CDR2 SFDVKD. Trimming cost V 9 bases and J 0 bases, with 10 bases left between them.

The CDR3: CASSPLFGTTNEKLFF. The CDR3 region has the DNA TGTGCCAGCAGCCCCCTCTTTGGCACAACTAATGAAAAACTGTTTTTT. This sequence joins TRBV4-2 and TRBJ1-4; D gene unclear. Germline V gene sequence: CDR1 LGHNA, CDR2 YNFKEQ. V was shortened by 4 bases and J by 0 bases, with 12 bases between the two germline ends. This CDR3 comprises 16 residues.

The gene calls are TRBV24-1 and TRBJ1-2; 7 bases are a match to TRBD1. With 3 bases clipped from V and 5 bases from J, the junction kept 8 bases outside the gene matches. The CDR3 sequence is 15 residues long. Germline V gene lookup returns CDR1 KGHDR and CDR2 SFDVKD. Written as DNA, the CDR3 is TGTGCCACCAGTGATCAAGTGACAGGGTTTTATGGCTACACCTTC. Translated: CATSDQVTGFYGYTF.

The genes are TRBV9 and TRBJ2-5; D is perhaps TRBD1 (6 bases). The V gene lost 3 bases and the J gene lost 5 bases, with 20 bases spanning the gap. This CDR3 spans 16 amino acids. Germline V gene lookup returns CDR1 SGDLS and CDR2 YYNGEE. DNA of the CDR3: TGTGCCAGCAGCGAGACTGGACAGCCGGTATCGGAGACCCAGTACTTC. Translated: CASSETGQPVSETQYF. Full variable domain (remainder filled in from reference TRBV9 and TRBJ2-5): DSGVTQTPKHLITATGQRVTLRCSPRSGDLSVYWYQQSLDQGLQFLIQYYNGEERAKGNILERFSAQQFPDLHSELNLSSLELGDSALYFCASSETGQPVSETQYFGPGTRLLVL.

This clone has a handful of counts. The chain links TRBV4-3 to TRBJ2-2; D is undetermined. From germline, CDR1 is LGHNA and CDR2 YSLEER. CDR3 length: 14 amino acids. Deletions cut 1 base from V and 6 bases from J, with 9 bases between. In nucleotides, the CDR3 is TGCGCCAGCAGCCAAGGAGTCGCTCCCGGGGAGCTGTTTTTT. Encoded protein: CASSQGVAPGELFF.

This clone appeared a single time. The same CDR3 is also encoded by other DNA sequences in this sample. As DNA, the CDR3 is TGTGCTAGTGGTTTGGTACAGGGTGAAGCTTTCTTT. Its protein product is CASGLVQGEAFF. This chain joins TRBV12-5 and TRBJ1-1; weak D call: TRBD1 (6 bases). V was pared by 0 bases and J by 7 bases, with 6 bases between. Germline CDR1 reads LGHNT; CDR2 reads FRNRAP. The CDR3 runs to 12 residues.

The V gene is TRBV24-1, the J gene TRBJ1-4; a possible D gene is TRBD1 (6 bases). Trimming shortened V by 2 bases and J by 7 bases, and 13 bases separated the two germline ends. Germline V gene lookup returns CDR1 KGHDR and CDR2 SFDVKD. The CDR3 length is 15 residues. The CDR3 DNA sequence: TGTGCCACCAGTGATTCCAGGGGAAAGAGTGAAAAACTGTTTTTT. Its protein is CATSDSRGKSEKLFF.

In this sample, this clone turned up a few times. V gene TRBV7-2 combines with J gene TRBJ2-2; perhaps TRBD1 as D (6 bases). The CDR3 is made up of 14 amino acids. V was trimmed by 7 bases and J by 7 bases, leaving 16 bases between them. CDR1 and CDR2 (germline): SGHTA, FQGNSA. The CDR3 protein is CASTKDRIGGELFF. The CDR3 nucleotides read TGTGCCAGCACCAAAGACAGGATAGGCGGGGAGCTGTTTTTT.

The chain has TRBV2 and TRBJ1-1, with TRBD1 matching 7 bases. Germline-derived CDR1 and CDR2 are SNHLY and FYNNEI. After removal of 5 bases from V and 0 bases from J, the junction contained 3 bases not matched to a gene. The CDR3 has 14 residues. CDR3 in DNA: TGTGCCAGCAGTCGGACAGGTATGAACACTGAAGCTTTCTTT. Translation gives CASSRTGMNTEAFF.

The chain carries TRBV6-5 and TRBJ2-7; D ambiguous. V was pared by 6 bases and J by 2 bases, with 11 bases between. Germline V CDR1 and CDR2: MNHEY, SVGAGI. The CDR3 is made up of 13 amino acids. The CDR3 loop is CASSPRVPYEQYF. DNA for the CDR3: TGTGCCAGCAGCCCCCGAGTCCCCTACGAGCAGTACTTC.

In its sample, this clone was seen once. The chain joins TRBV9 to TRBJ1-2; tentative D call: TRBD1 (6 bases). The germline CDR1 and CDR2 sequences are SGDLS and YYNGEE. Trimming left V 3 bases short and J 3 bases short, with 12 bases between. The CDR3 totals 14 residues. This chain's CDR3 is CASSAEQGHYGYTF. The CDR3, as DNA: TGTGCCAGCAGCGCCGAACAGGGACACTATGGCTACACCTTC.

The chain recombines TRBV14 with TRBJ2-1, with 8 bases fitting TRBD1. The CDR3 sequence is 14 residues long. The J segment lost 9 bases and the V segment lost 1 base, leaving 5 bases of the junction unmatched. The germline V gene has CDR1 SGHDN and CDR2 FVKESK. As DNA, the CDR3 is TGTGCCAGCAGCCAAGGGACAGGGTCGGGTGAGCAGTTCTTC. It yields the protein CASSQGTGSGEQFF. The variable domain in full, with the rest retrieved from reference TRBV14 and TRBJ2-1, is EAGVTQFPSHSVIEKGQTVTLRCDPISGHDNLYWYRRVMGKEIKFLLHFVKESKQDESGMPNNRFLAERTGGTYSTLKVQPAELEDSGVYFCASSQGTGSGEQFFGPGTRLTVL.

The V call is TRBV7-9, the J call TRBJ2-1; D ambiguous. The CDR3 runs to 14 residues. V was cut by 1 base and J by 7 bases, with 11 bases left in between. Germline V gene sequence: CDR1 SEHNR, CDR2 FQNEAQ (reference sequence). CDR3 nucleotides: TGTGCCAGCAGCTTAGTTGGTTTAGTGAATGAGCAGTTCTTC. Translating it yields CASSLVGLVNEQFF. Looking up the rest from reference TRBV7-9 and TRBJ2-1 gives the full variable domain: DTGVSQNPRHKITKRGQNVTFRCDPISEHNRLYWYRQTLGQGPEFLTYFQNEAQLEKSRLLSDRFSAERPKGSFSTLEIQRTEQGDSAMYLCASSLVGLVNEQFFGPGTRLTVL.

J is TRBJ2-2 and V is TRBV19, with D possibly TRBD2 on 5 matching bases. Germline V gene sequence: CDR1 LNHDA, CDR2 SQIVND (reference sequence). V lost 4 bases to trimming and J lost 7 bases, with 7 bases between them. The length of the CDR3 is 12 residues. The CDR3 sequence is CASSTRGGELFF. The CDR3 bases are TGTGCCAGTAGTACTCGGGGCGGGGAGCTGTTTTTT.

The chain uses TRBV27 and TRBJ2-1, with 13 positions matching TRBD2. The germline CDR1 and CDR2 sequences are MNHEY and SMNVEV (reference sequence). The CDR3 sequence is 15 residues long. The trim removed 6 bases at V and 7 bases at J, leaving 6 bases unmatched. The CDR3 protein is CASRWTSGSLNEQFF. CDR3 coding DNA: TGTGCCAGCAGATGGACTAGCGGGAGTCTGAATGAGCAGTTCTTC.

The V gene is TRBV12-3 or TRBV12-4, the J gene TRBJ1-2, with D tentatively TRBD1 (5 bases). The CDR3 extends over 13 amino acids. V lost 6 bases to trimming and J lost 4 bases, with 12 bases between them. In nucleotides, the CDR3 is TGTGCCAGCAGCTCTGGGGGGGGCTATGGCTACACCTTC. It is translated as CASSSGGGYGYTF.

V and J are TRBV6-5 and TRBJ1-1; D is undetermined. The CDR3 runs 14 residues. CDR1 MNHEY and CDR2 SVGAGI come from the germline V gene. V dropped 4 bases and J dropped 2 bases, with 11 bases sitting between them. Written as DNA, the CDR3 is TGTGCCAGCAGTTTATTAGCCGTTAACACTGAAGCTTTCTTT. Its translation: CASSLLAVNTEAFF.

The chain uses TRBV13 and TRBJ1-1; possible D gene TRBD1, 6 bases. The CDR3 loop spans 15 amino acids. Germline-derived CDR1 and CDR2 are PRHDT and FYEKMQ (reference sequence). Trimming pared 7 bases from V and 1 base from J, leaving 16 bases between. The CDR3 spells CASIRTGGQNTEAFF. DNA for the CDR3: TGTGCCAGCATACGTACGGGGGGACAGAACACTGAAGCTTTCTTT.